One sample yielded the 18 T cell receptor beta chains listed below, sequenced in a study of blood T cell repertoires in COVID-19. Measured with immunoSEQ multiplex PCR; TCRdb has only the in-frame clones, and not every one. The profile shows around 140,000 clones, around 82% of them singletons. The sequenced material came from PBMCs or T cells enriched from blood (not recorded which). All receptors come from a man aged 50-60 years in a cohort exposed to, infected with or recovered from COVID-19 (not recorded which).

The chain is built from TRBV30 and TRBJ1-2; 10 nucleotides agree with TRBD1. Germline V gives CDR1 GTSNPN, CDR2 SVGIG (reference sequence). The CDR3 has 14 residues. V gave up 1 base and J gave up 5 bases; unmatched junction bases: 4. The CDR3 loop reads CAWSATGGGYGYTF. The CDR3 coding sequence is TGTGCCTGGAGTGCGACAGGGGGCGGGTATGGCTACACCTTC. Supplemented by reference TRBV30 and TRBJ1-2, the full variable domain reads SQTIHQWPATLVQPVGSPLSLECTVEGTSNPNLYWYRQAAGRGLQLLFYSVGIGQISSEVPQNLSASRPQDRQFILSSKKLLLSDSGFYLCAWSATGGGYGYTFGSGTRLTVV.

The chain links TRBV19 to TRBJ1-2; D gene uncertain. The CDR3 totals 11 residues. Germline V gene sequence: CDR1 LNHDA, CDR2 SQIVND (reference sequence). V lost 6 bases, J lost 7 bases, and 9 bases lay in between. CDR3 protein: CASSKLSGYTF. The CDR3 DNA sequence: TGTGCCAGTAGCAAACTATCTGGCTACACCTTC. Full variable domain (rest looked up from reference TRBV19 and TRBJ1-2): DGGITQSPKYLFRKEGQNVTLSCEQNLNHDAMYWYRQDPGQGLRLIYYSQIVNDFQKGDIAEGYSVSREKKESFPLTVTSAQKNPTAFYLCASSKLSGYTFGSGTRLTVV.

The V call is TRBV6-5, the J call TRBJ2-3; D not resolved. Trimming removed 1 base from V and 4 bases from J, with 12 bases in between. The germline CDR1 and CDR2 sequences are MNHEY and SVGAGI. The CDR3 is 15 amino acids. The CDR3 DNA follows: TGTGCCAGCAGTTACTATTGGTCTTCGGCAGATACGCAGTATTTT. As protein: CASSYYWSSADTQYF.

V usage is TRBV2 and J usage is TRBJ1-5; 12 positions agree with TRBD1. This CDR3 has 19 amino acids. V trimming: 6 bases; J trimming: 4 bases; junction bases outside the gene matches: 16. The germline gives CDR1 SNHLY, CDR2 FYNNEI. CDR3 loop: CASSTPGQGASRGNQPQHF. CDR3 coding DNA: TGTGCCAGCAGCACCCCGGGACAGGGGGCGTCCCGGGGTAATCAGCCCCAGCATTTT.

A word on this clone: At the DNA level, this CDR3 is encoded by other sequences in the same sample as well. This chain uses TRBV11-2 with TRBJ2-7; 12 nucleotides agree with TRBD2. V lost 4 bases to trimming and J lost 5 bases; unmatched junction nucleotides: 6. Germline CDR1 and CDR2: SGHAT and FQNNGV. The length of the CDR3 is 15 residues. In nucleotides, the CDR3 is TGTGCCAGCAGCTCTAGCGGGAGGGCCCTGGACGAGCAGTACTTC. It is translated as CASSSSGRALDEQYF.

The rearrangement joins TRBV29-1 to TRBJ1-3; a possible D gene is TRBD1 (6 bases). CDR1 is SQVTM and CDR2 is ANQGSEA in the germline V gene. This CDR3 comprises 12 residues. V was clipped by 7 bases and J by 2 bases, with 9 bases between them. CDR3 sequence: CSGRGAGNTIYF. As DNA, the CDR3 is TGCAGCGGCAGGGGAGCTGGAAACACCATATATTTT.

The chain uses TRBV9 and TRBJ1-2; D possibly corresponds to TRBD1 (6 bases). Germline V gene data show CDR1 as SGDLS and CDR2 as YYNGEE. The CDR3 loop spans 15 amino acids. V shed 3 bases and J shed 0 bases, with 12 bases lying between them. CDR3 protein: CASSENRATNYGYTF. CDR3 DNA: TGTGCCAGCAGCGAAAACAGGGCGACTAACTATGGCTACACCTTC.

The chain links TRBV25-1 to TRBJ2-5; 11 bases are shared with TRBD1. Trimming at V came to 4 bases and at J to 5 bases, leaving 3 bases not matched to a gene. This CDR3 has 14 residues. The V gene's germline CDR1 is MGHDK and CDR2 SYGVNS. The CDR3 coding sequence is TGTGCCAGCAGTGGGACAGGGGGCCTGGAGACCCAGTACTTC. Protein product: CASSGTGGLETQYF.

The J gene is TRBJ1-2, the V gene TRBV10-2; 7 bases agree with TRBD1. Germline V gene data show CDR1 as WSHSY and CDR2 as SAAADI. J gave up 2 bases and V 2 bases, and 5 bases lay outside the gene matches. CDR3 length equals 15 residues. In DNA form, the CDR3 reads TGCGCCAGCAGTGAGGGTGACAGGGACAACTATGGCTACACCTTC. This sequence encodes CASSEGDRDNYGYTF.

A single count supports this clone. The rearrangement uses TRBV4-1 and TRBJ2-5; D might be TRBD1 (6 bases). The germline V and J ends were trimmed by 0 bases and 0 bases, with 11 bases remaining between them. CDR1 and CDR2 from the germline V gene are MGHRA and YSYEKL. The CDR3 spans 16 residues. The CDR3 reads CASSQDSGANQETQYF. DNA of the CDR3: TGCGCCAGCAGCCAAGATTCAGGGGCGAACCAAGAGACCCAGTACTTC.

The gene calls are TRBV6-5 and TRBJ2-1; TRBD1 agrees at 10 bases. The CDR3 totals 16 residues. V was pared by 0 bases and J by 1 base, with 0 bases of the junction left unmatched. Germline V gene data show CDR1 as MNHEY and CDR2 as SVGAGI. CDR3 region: CASSYSGQGSYNEQFF. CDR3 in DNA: TGTGCCAGCAGTTACTCGGGACAGGGGTCCTACAATGAGCAGTTCTTC.

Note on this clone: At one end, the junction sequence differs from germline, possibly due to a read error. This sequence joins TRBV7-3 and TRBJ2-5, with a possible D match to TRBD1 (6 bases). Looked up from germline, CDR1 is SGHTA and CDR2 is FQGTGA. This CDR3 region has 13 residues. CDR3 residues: CASAALITGPPDF. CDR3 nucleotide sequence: TGTGCCAGCGCCGCCTTGATAACAGGGCCGCCTGACTTC.

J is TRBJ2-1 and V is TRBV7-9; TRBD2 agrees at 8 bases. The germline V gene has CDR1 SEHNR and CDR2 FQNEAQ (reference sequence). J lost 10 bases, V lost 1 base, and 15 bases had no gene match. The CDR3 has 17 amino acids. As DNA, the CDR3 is TGTGCCAGCAGCTTAGGACTCAGCGGGAGTAGGGTAAGCGAGCAGTTCTTC. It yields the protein CASSLGLSGSRVSEQFF. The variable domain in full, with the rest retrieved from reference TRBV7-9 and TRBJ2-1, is DTGVSQNPRHKITKRGQNVTFRCDPISEHNRLYWYRQTLGQGPEFLTYFQNEAQLEKSRLLSDRFSAERPKGSFSTLEIQRTEQGDSAMYLCASSLGLSGSRVSEQFFGPGTRLTVL.

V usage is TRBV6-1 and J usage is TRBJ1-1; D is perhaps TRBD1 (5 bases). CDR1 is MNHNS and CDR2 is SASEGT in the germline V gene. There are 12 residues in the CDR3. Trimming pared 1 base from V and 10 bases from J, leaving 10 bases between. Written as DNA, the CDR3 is TGTGCCAGCAGTGAAGTGCCCCAGGGAGCTTTCTTT. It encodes CASSEVPQGAFF.

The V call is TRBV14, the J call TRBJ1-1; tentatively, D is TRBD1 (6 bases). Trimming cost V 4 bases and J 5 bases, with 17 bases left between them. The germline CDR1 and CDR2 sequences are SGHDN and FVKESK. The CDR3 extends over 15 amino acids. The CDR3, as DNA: TGTGCCAGCAGCCCTTCTGGGACACTCAAGACTGAAGCTTTCTTT. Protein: CASSPSGTLKTEAFF.

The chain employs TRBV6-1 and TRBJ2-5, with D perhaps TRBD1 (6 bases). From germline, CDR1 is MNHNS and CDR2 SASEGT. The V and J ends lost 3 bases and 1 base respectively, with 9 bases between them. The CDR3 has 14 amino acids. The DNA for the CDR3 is TGTGCCAGCAGTGATTTGGGGGCCCAAGAGACCCAGTACTTC. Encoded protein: CASSDLGAQETQYF.

The CDR3 here is CASSWGQGATYNEQFF. Here the CDR3 DNA reads TGTGCCAGCAGCTGGGGACAGGGGGCGACGTACAATGAGCAGTTCTTC. The chain uses TRBV7-9 and TRBJ2-1; 12 bases are a match to TRBD1. Germline CDR1 is SEHNR and CDR2 is FQNEAQ (reference sequence). After removal of 4 bases from V and 4 bases from J, the junction contained 5 bases not matched to a gene. The CDR3 has 16 amino acids.

CDR3 protein: CASSLGGGGPANYGYTF. The CDR3 DNA reads as TGTGCCAGCAGTTTAGGAGGGGGGGGTCCAGCTAACTATGGCTACACCTTC. This chain uses TRBV27 with TRBJ1-2; weak D call: TRBD1 (6 bases). The germline V and J ends were trimmed by 2 bases and 0 bases, with 16 bases remaining between them. The CDR3 consists of 17 residues. CDR1 is MNHEY and CDR2 is SMNVEV in the germline V gene (reference sequence).